This TCR beta chain was recovered during a study of OX40 agonist ivuxolimab in advanced cancers. With respect to the entire study: Ivuxolimab, which targeted the costimulatory receptor OX40 (CD134), was an agonistic, fully human IgG2 monoclonal antibody. A male proportion of roughly 80% and a mean age of 60 years, ranging from roughly 23 to 80, were recorded for the dose-escalation cohort. Intravenous ivuxolimab was administered to patients every 2 weeks at six dose levels: 0.01, 0.1, 0.3, 1.5, 3 and 10 mg/kg. Peripheral TCRbeta sequencing aimed to test whether ivuxolimab altered TCR sequence diversity and caused clonal T-cell expansion. Of the approximately 50 dose-escalation patients, hepatocellular carcinoma was present in 19, melanoma in approximately 15, renal cell carcinoma in 9 and head and neck cancer in 9. Partial responses occurred in three dose-escalation patients, of whom one had hepatocellular carcinoma and two had cutaneous melanoma. The monotherapy dose-escalation portion (N ≈ 55 patients) of the phase I ivuxolimab trial is reported in the paper. Prior anti-PD-1, anti-PD-L1 or anti-CTLA-4 therapy was permitted, and checkpoint inhibitors had been received by 30% to 40% of dose-escalation patients. What the work shows at the level of the full study, not this receptor alone: In the 0.1-3.0 mg/kg groups, partial responders had among the lowest normalized peripheral clonal expansion, particularly in CD8+ T cells. At doses of 0.1 to 3.0 mg/kg, clonal expansion of both CD4+ and CD8+ T cells in blood was seen between baseline and week 6. Low levels of normalized T-cell clonal expansion were also seen in some nonresponding patients. After ivuxolimab, CD8+ T cells had more expanded clones than CD4+ T cells on average. Which antigens the clonally expanded peripheral T cells were specific for was not determined.

With respect to this clone: Its recognized antigen is unknown. No base quality information exists; no much larger clone differs at one position.

For sequencing of the TCRbeta CDR3 region, genomic DNA was extracted from the sorted cells. The immunoSEQ Assay was used for sequencing of TCRbeta CDR3 regions. This is the immuneACCESS table as TCRdb keeps it, with only in-frame sequences that have V and J called. A part of the clones is gone; compared with another copy, unresolved V genes explain less than half, and the rest is unexplained. This sample is represented by 20,000 to 25,000 clones; about 85% of them were singletons. The ten largest clones capture approximately 15% of the sample. Deletion took 0 bases off V and 5 bases off J, with a span of 10 bases between the germline ends. CDR1 and CDR2 are drawn from the germline V gene: SGDLS, YYNGEE. The CDR3 numbers 14 residues from cysteine through phenylalanine. Only the CDR3 part of the read is kept: 42 bases, read in frame from the first base. Patients with a history of autoimmune disease or receiving systemic immunosuppression were excluded from the trial. Peripheral blood for TCR sequencing was collected from all dose cohorts at baseline, on cycle 4 day 1, and on cycle 7 day 1. Samples were obtained from an open-label, multicenter, first-in-human phase I dose-escalation trial of ivuxolimab. Adults with locally advanced or metastatic head and neck squamous cell, hepatocellular, melanoma or renal cell carcinoma were enrolled in the trial. Before TCR sequencing, CD4+ T cells and CD8+ T cells from peripheral blood were sorted into separate populations.

The specimen was CD4+ or CD8+ T cells sorted from blood, collected in a trial of the OX40 agonist ivuxolimab. This chain is built from TRBV9 and TRBJ2-3; the D gene is perhaps TRBD1, from 5 matching bases. The receptor's source is an adult with an advanced solid tumor such as melanoma, head and neck, liver or kidney cancer. Here the CDR3 is given as CASSVVGAKDTQYF. The nucleotide sequence is given as TGTGCCAGCAGCGTAGTAGGGGCCAAAGATACGCAGTATTTT.